This T cell receptor (beta chain) is from a study of cytomegalovirus exposure and HLA in healthy donors. The PCR employed 60 Vbeta primers together with 13 Jbeta primers. Here immunoSEQ multiplex PCR was the method, and the copy in TCRdb shows in-frame clones only, minus some. The sample has approximately 82,000 clones; 78% are singletons. The CDR3 covers 16 residues. Per the germline V gene, CDR1 is SGHTA and CDR2 is FQGNSA. The chain links TRBV7-2 to TRBJ2-7; perhaps TRBD2 as D (5 bases). The closer fit of TRBJ2-1 to the DNA end suggests the J call may be wrong. Sample: PBMCs. This receptor was obtained from a man aged 35-49 years in good health and CMV-seronegative. CDR3 sequence: CASSFSERELRNEQFF. The CDR3 DNA sequence: TGTGCCAGCAGCTTTAGCGAGCGAGAATTACGCAATGAGCAGTTCTTC.